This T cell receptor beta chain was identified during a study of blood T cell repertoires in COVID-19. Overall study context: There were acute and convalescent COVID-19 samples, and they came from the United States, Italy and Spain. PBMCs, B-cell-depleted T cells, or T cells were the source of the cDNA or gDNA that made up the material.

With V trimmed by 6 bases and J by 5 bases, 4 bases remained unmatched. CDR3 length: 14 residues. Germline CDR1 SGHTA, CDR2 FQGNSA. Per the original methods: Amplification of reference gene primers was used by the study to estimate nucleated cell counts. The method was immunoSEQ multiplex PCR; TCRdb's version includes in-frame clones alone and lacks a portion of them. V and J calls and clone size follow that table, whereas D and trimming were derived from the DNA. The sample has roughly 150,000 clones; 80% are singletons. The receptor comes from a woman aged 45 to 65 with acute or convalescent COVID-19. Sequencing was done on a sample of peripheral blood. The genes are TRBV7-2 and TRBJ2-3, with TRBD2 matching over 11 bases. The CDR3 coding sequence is TGTGCCAGCAGGCCTGGGACTAGCGGAGATACGCAGTATTTT. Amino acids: CASRPGTSGDTQYF.